Each of the 22 T cell receptor beta chains below was sequenced from the same sample in a study of OX40 agonist ivuxolimab in advanced cancers. Assay used: immunoSEQ multiplex PCR; TCRdb lists only in-frame clones, some missing. The sample holds around 45,000 clones, approximately 82% seen once. The material was CD4+ or CD8+ T cells sorted from blood, obtained in a trial of the OX40 agonist ivuxolimab. Receptors originate from an adult with an advanced solid tumor such as melanoma, head and neck, liver or kidney cancer.

This clone is a singleton in its sample. The chain joins TRBV7-3 to TRBJ2-7; a weak D match, TRBD2 (5 bases). The V gene lost 0 bases and the J gene lost 9 bases, with 12 bases spanning the gap. The germline gives CDR1 SGHTA, CDR2 FQGTGA. The CDR3 is 13 amino acids. The DNA for the CDR3 is TGTGCCAGCAGCTTAACGGAGGCTGCAGTGCAGTACTTC. This codes for CASSLTEAAVQYF.

This clone has just one count. The chain joins TRBV6-6 to TRBJ2-7; 7 nucleotides match TRBD1. The CDR3 contains 12 residues. The V gene end was trimmed by 8 bases and the J gene end by 7 bases; junction bases not matched to a gene: 8. CDR1 and CDR2 (germline): MNHNY, SVGAGI (reference sequence). DNA for the CDR3: TGTGCCAGCCGAACGACAGGGTGGGAGCAGTACTTC. Its translation: CASRTTGWEQYF.

This clone was recorded a few times. The chain recombines TRBV4-3 with TRBJ2-1; the match to TRBD1 covers 8 bases. Per the germline V gene, CDR1 is LGHNA and CDR2 is YSLEER. The CDR3 has 16 amino acids. The V segment lost 3 bases and the J segment 3 bases; nucleotides outside the gene matches: 7. The CDR3 here is CASSQGLGQVYNEQFF. The CDR3 DNA follows: TGCGCCAGCAGCCAGGGTCTGGGACAGGTCTACAATGAGCAGTTCTTC.

The V gene is TRBV27, the J gene TRBJ2-1; maybe TRBD2 (6 bases). Trimming removed 6 bases at V and 7 bases at J, with 13 bases between. This CDR3 region has 13 residues. Germline CDR1 and CDR2: MNHEY and SMNVEV (reference sequence). For the CDR3, the DNA is TGTGCCAGCAGCCTGGGGGGAGCGAATGAGCAGTTCTTC. Amino acids: CASSLGGANEQFF.

This rearrangement joins TRBV28 to TRBJ2-3; 7 nucleotides match TRBD2. V lost 8 bases, J lost 9 bases, and 8 bases stayed unmatched. This CDR3 has 12 amino acids. Germline V gives CDR1 MDHEN, CDR2 SYDVKM. The CDR3 protein is CASGNGLETQYF. The CDR3 DNA follows: TGTGCCAGCGGAAACGGACTAGAGACGCAGTATTTT.

This clone was detected a few times. The rearrangement links TRBV14 to TRBJ2-5; maybe TRBD1 (6 bases). The CDR3 contains 16 residues. V was pared by 1 base and J by 2 bases, with 14 bases between. From germline, CDR1 is SGHDN and CDR2 FVKESK. The CDR3 is CASSQARRGRQETQYF. The DNA for the CDR3 is TGTGCCAGCAGCCAAGCTCGCAGGGGTAGGCAAGAGACCCAGTACTTC.

To note about this clone: This may be a read error, as it is one base from a much larger clone. At the DNA level, this CDR3 is encoded by other sequences in the same sample as well. The chain employs TRBV5-1 and TRBJ1-1, with D perhaps matching TRBD1 (5 bases). Germline V gene data show CDR1 as SGHRS and CDR2 as YFSETQ. CDR3 length: 17 amino acids. Trimming removed 2 bases from V and 1 base from J, with 18 bases in between. The CDR3 DNA follows: TGCGCCAGCAGCTTTTCCGGGGGAATGGGTGCGAACACTGAAGCTTTCTTT. Translated: CASSFSGGMGANTEAFF.

The chain carries TRBV5-1 and TRBJ2-1, with 8 bases fitting TRBD2. V dropped 1 base and J dropped 9; count of bases not matched to a gene: 9. Per germline, CDR1 SGHRS and CDR2 YFSETQ. CDR3 length: 15 amino acids. CDR3 protein: CASSLRAGGAPEQFF. CDR3 DNA: TGCGCCAGCAGCTTGCGGGCCGGGGGGGCCCCTGAGCAGTTCTTC.

This chain connects TRBV5-1 to TRBJ1-2; 7 bases align to TRBD1. The germline CDR1 and CDR2 sequences are SGHRS and YFSETQ. Trimming took 4 bases from V and 7 from J; bases not matched to a gene: 7. The CDR3 is 13 residues long. The CDR3 bases are TGCGCCAGCAGCCCCGACAGGGCGGGTGGCTACACCTTC. This gives the protein CASSPDRAGGYTF.

The CDR3 sequence: CASRSWGRGEQYF. CDR3 DNA sequence: TGTGCCAGCAGGTCTTGGGGCAGGGGCGAGCAGTACTTC. The chain couples TRBV5-4 to TRBJ2-7, with D possibly TRBD1 on 6 matching bases. From germline, CDR1 is SGHNT and CDR2 YYREEE (reference sequence). Trimming took 5 bases from V and 6 from J, leaving 15 bases between them. This CDR3 has 13 residues.

The genes are TRBV15 and TRBJ1-1; D is unresolved. The V gene lost 11 bases and the J gene lost 6 bases, with 13 bases spanning the gap. Germline V gene lookup returns CDR1 LNHNV and CDR2 YYDKDF (reference sequence). This CDR3 is 11 amino acids long. CDR3 sequence reads: CAAGPRSEAFF. The CDR3 DNA reads TGTGCCGCCGGGCCGCGCTCTGAAGCTTTCTTT.

This rearrangement joins TRBV10-3 to TRBJ2-5; D is unclear. The CDR3 has 11 residues. Germline assignment: CDR1 ENHRY and CDR2 SYGVKD. The germline V and J ends were trimmed by 3 bases and 5 bases, with 4 bases remaining between them. CDR3 DNA sequence: TGTGCCATCAGTGATCCCGAGACCCAGTACTTC. This encodes CAISDPETQYF.

The chain recombines TRBV2 with TRBJ2-1; no reliable D call. This CDR3 comprises 14 residues. The germline CDR1 and CDR2 sequences are SNHLY and FYNNEI. V was cut by 6 bases and J by 7 bases, with 16 bases left in between. CDR3 sequence reads: CASSSTWAWNEQFF. CDR3 nucleotides: TGTGCCAGCAGCTCTACATGGGCTTGGAATGAGCAGTTCTTC.

This clone has a single count. The chain couples TRBV4-2 to TRBJ1-2; 10 bases fit TRBD1. J was trimmed by 3 bases and V by 4 bases; bases with no gene match: 8. The germline CDR1 and CDR2 sequences are LGHNA and YNFKEQ. This CDR3 comprises 16 residues. DNA for the CDR3: TGTGCCAGCAGCCCCCCGGGGGGACAGGGGTACTATGGCTACACCTTC. It is translated as CASSPPGGQGYYGYTF.

The chain carries TRBV30 and TRBJ1-5; D call uncertain. The V end was cut by 2 bases, the J end by 4 bases, with 6 bases between. Germline V gives CDR1 GTSNPN, CDR2 SVGIG (reference sequence). This CDR3 comprises 12 residues. CDR3 in DNA: TGTGCCTGGAGTACCCCTAATCAGCCCCAGCATTTT. As protein: CAWSTPNQPQHF.

The chain recombines TRBV15 with TRBJ2-4, with D possibly matching TRBD2 (5 bases). The V gene's germline CDR1 is LNHNV and CDR2 YYDKDF (reference sequence). The V end was cut by 0 bases, the J end by 8 bases, with 14 bases between. This CDR3 spans 15 amino acids. This CDR3 reads CATSRDWSGEYIQYF. As DNA, the CDR3 is TGTGCCACCAGCAGAGATTGGTCCGGGGAGTACATTCAGTACTTC.

The CDR3 coding sequence is TGTGCCAGCAGCTTAGCGGGACAGGGGGCTAGCGAGCAGTACTTC. Its translation is CASSLAGQGASEQYF. This chain uses TRBV11-3 with TRBJ2-7, with TRBD1 matching 12 bases. The CDR3 has 15 residues. The trim removed 1 base at V and 6 bases at J, leaving 4 bases unmatched. Germline loops: CDR1 SGHNT, CDR2 YENEEA.

The J gene is TRBJ1-4, the V gene TRBV7-8; D remains unclear. Germline-derived CDR1 and CDR2 are SGHVS and FQNEAQ. Trimming removed 1 base at V and 0 bases at J, with 6 bases between. This CDR3 comprises 15 residues. The CDR3 DNA reads as TGTGCCAGCAGCTTAGTTCAGACAACTAATGAAAAACTGTTTTTT. Its translation: CASSLVQTTNEKLFF.

This chain connects TRBV6-6 to TRBJ1-4; D is possibly TRBD1 (5 bases). Germline CDR1 is MNHNY and CDR2 is SVGAGI (reference sequence). CDR3 length: 14 amino acids. Deletions cut 6 bases from V and 7 bases from J, with 15 bases between. DNA of the CDR3: TGTGCCAGCAGCCGCCTGGGGACGGGTGAAAAACTGTTTTTT. It specifies CASSRLGTGEKLFF.

This clone was seen just once. The chain combines TRBV7-6 with TRBJ2-1; D possibly matches TRBD1 or TRBD2 (5 bases each). The CDR3 covers 15 residues. V shed 4 bases and J shed 6 bases, with 16 bases lying between them. Germline CDR1 SGHVS, CDR2 FNYEAQ. In DNA, the CDR3 is TGTGCCAGCAGCTCACCGGGGCGACTCGCCAATGAGCAGTTCTTC. Translated: CASSSPGRLANEQFF.

V is TRBV11-2 and J is TRBJ1-2; D not resolved. Germline V lookup: CDR1 SGHAT, CDR2 FQNNGV. Deletions cut 5 bases from V and 7 bases from J, with 20 bases between. This CDR3 has 15 amino acids. CDR3 in amino acids: CASSPAVSNPGGYTF. CDR3 sequence (DNA): TGTGCCAGCAGCCCCGCGGTCAGTAATCCGGGTGGCTACACCTTC.

The V call is TRBV19, the J call TRBJ1-1; D perhaps matches TRBD1 (6 bases). CDR1 is LNHDA and CDR2 is SQIVND in the germline V gene (reference sequence). CDR3 size: 11 residues. V gave up 5 bases and J gave up 7 bases, with 8 bases separating them. The CDR3 sequence is CASSVDSEAFF. The DNA of the CDR3 is TGTGCCAGTAGTGTGGACAGTGAAGCTTTCTTT.